Given below is one TCR beta chain in context. Specified time point: persistent/refractory GD, antithyroid drugs over 5 years with positive TRAb. PBMC-derived RNA was used for the TCR library. Germline V CDR1 and CDR2: MNHNS, SASEGT. Trimming shortened V by 7 bases and J by 7 bases, and 16 bases separated the two germline ends. CDR3 length: 13 residues. These data come from a study of regulatory T cells in long-lasting Graves disease. TCR beta libraries were built with iRepertoire HTBI primers and Arm-PCR of CDR3 regions. Via MiXCR, TCRdb re-called the multiplex PCR reads, giving one row per CDR3 protein. The table includes some 370,000 distinct CDR3 sequences, around 20% detected once.

Sequencing used peripheral blood mononuclear cells (PBMCs), obtained when the disease was refractory, from a patient treated with antithyroid drugs. The sequence was collected from a female donor with Graves disease. V usage is TRBV6-1 and J usage is TRBJ1-1, with no clear D. DNA of the CDR3: TGTGCCAGCATCCAAAAAGGCTGGGGTGAAGCTTTCTTT. The encoded protein is CASIQKGWGEAFF.